The sequence of this TCR beta chain was determined in a study of PD-1 blockade in classical Hodgkin lymphoma. V shed 5 bases and J shed 4 bases, with 9 bases lying between them. CDR3 length equals 13 residues. The germline V gene has CDR1 SGHTA and CDR2 FQGNSA. Time point here: cycle 4 day 1 (C4D1), after 6 weeks of nivolumab. After autologous stem cell transplantation all patients relapsed, and prior brentuximab vedotin exposure differed between cohorts. Thawed PBMCs underwent magnetic negative selection to yield purified CD4+ T cells. This clone came up once. Its target is unknown. The assay was immunoSEQ multiplex PCR, and TCRdb's table has in-frame clones only and misses some. The repertoire includes some 23,000 clones, over 80% of them detected once, and more than 3% sits in the top ten. The study, taken as a whole, reports: The baseline diversity of complete responders showed similarity to that of newly diagnosed patients.

The sequencing used CD4+ T cells from blood, collected before the fourth cycle of nivolumab. The sequence was obtained from a human donor with classical Hodgkin lymphoma. The chain recombines TRBV7-2 with TRBJ1-3; possible D gene TRBD1, 6 bases. This CDR3 reads CASSPGQGNTIYF. CDR3 nucleotide sequence: TGTGCCAGCAGCCCAGGACAGGGAAACACCATATATTTT.